The 10 T cell receptor beta chains reported below all come from one sample, sequenced in a study of Ad26.COV2.S vaccination and SARS-CoV-2 variants. Treatment here: about 20 received Ad26.COV2.S at low or high dose, single or two shots; roughly five received placebo; per-sample allocation not given. Samples analyzed were those drawn on day 63 after the first vaccine or placebo injection. Data came from immunoSEQ multiplex PCR; TCRdb stores just in-frame clones and leaves some out. The sample records about 400,000 clones, about 91% being singletons. The sample was peripheral blood, taken in a trial of Ad26.COV2.S vaccine versus placebo. Source of these receptors: a person between 18 and 59 years old who received the Ad26.COV2.S COVID-19 vaccine or a placebo.

The chain employs TRBV30 and TRBJ1-6; D not certain. Germline CDR1 GTSNPN, CDR2 SVGIG (reference sequence). V was cut by 0 bases and J by 14 bases, with 8 bases left in between. The length of the CDR3 is 11 residues. The CDR3 nucleotides read TGTGCCTGGAGTGTACAAAGGGCCCTCCACTTT. Its translation: CAWSVQRALHF.

This clone was seen just once. The chain carries TRBV5-4 and TRBJ1-6; 7 bases are a match to TRBD1. The CDR3 is made up of 14 amino acids. The germline gives CDR1 SGHNT, CDR2 YYREEE (reference sequence). The J segment lost 7 bases and the V segment lost 4 bases, leaving 5 bases of the junction unmatched. The CDR3 DNA reads as TGTGCCAGCAGCCCGGGACAGCCGAATTCACCCCTCCACTTT. Its protein product is CASSPGQPNSPLHF.

This rearrangement joins TRBV30 to TRBJ1-3; D is undetermined. In germline, CDR1 is GTSNPN, CDR2 SVGIG (reference sequence). Trimming left V 5 bases short and J 0 bases short, with 11 bases between. There are 14 residues in the CDR3. In DNA form, the CDR3 reads TGTGCCTGGTTACCCCGGACCTCTGGAAACACCATATATTTT. Protein product: CAWLPRTSGNTIYF. The whole variable domain, filled in from reference TRBV30 and TRBJ1-3, reads SQTIHQWPATLVQPVGSPLSLECTVEGTSNPNLYWYRQAAGRGLQLLFYSVGIGQISSEVPQNLSASRPQDRQFILSSKKLLLSDSGFYLCAWLPRTSGNTIYFGEGSWLTVV.

The chain joins TRBV5-4 to TRBJ2-3; no reliable D call. CDR1 and CDR2 (germline): SGHNT, YYREEE (reference sequence). This CDR3 is 16 amino acids long. Trimming stripped 0 bases from V and 10 bases from J, with 21 bases between. The CDR3 sequence is CASSLGGPHEPTSQYF. CDR3 DNA sequence: TGTGCCAGCAGCTTGGGAGGACCTCACGAACCCACGTCGCAGTATTTT. Full variable domain (missing parts from reference TRBV5-4 and TRBJ2-3): ETGVTQSPTHLIKTRGQQVTLRCSSQSGHNTVSWYQQALGQGPQFIFQYYREEENGRGNFPPRFSGLQFPNYSSELNVNALELDDSALYLCASSLGGPHEPTSQYFGPGTRLTVL.

The CDR3: CASSLQSGRAFEQFF. CDR3 coding DNA: TGTGCCAGCAGCTTGCAAAGCGGGAGGGCTTTTGAGCAGTTCTTC. V is TRBV5-4 and J is TRBJ2-1; TRBD2 matches at 10 bases. The germline V gene has CDR1 SGHNT and CDR2 YYREEE (reference sequence). Trimming cost V 1 base and J 9 bases; bases outside gene matches: 7. The CDR3 has 15 amino acids. The whole variable domain, filled in from reference TRBV5-4 and TRBJ2-1, reads ETGVTQSPTHLIKTRGQQVTLRCSSQSGHNTVSWYQQALGQGPQFIFQYYREEENGRGNFPPRFSGLQFPNYSSELNVNALELDDSALYLCASSLQSGRAFEQFFGPGTRLTVL.

The chain couples TRBV7-2 to TRBJ2-2; D ambiguous. V was trimmed by 5 bases and J by 1 base, leaving 5 bases between them. The CDR3 runs 13 residues. Looked up from germline, CDR1 is SGHTA and CDR2 is FQGNSA. Here the CDR3 reads CASSRQNTGELFF. CDR3 nucleotide sequence: TGTGCCAGCAGCCGACAGAACACCGGGGAGCTGTTTTTT.

This chain uses TRBV6-5 with TRBJ2-7; D possibly corresponds to TRBD1 (5 bases). The V end lost 4 bases, the J end lost 7 bases, and 20 bases lay between the germline ends. The germline V gene encodes CDR1 MNHEY and CDR2 SVGAGI. The CDR3 runs 15 residues. Written as DNA, the CDR3 is TGTGCCAGCAGTTCCGGACACCGATACTACTTAGAGCAGTACTTC. This codes for CASSSGHRYYLEQYF.

Comments on this clone: A junction boundary mismatches the germline segment, possibly from a read error. CDR3 sequence: CSVDPDRIPF. CDR3 nucleotides: TGCAGCGTTGACCCGGACAGGATCCCCTTC. The gene calls are TRBV29-1 and TRBJ1-2; 7 positions match TRBD1. CDR3 size: 10 residues. Germline CDR1 is SQVTM and CDR2 is ANQGSEA.

The V call is TRBV15, the J call TRBJ2-5; TRBD2 might be the D (5 bases). With 3 bases removed from V and 4 bases from J, the gap between germline ends came to 12 bases. Looked up from germline, CDR1 is LNHNV and CDR2 is YYDKDF (reference sequence). The CDR3 runs to 14 residues. In nucleotides, the CDR3 is TGTGCCACCAGCAGCCAGTTACGGGGAGAGACCCAGTACTTC. This codes for CATSSQLRGETQYF.

This clone was found once. The chain links TRBV2 to TRBJ1-1, with a weak D call TRBD1 (6 bases). CDR3 length: 14 amino acids. Germline V gene sequence: CDR1 SNHLY, CDR2 FYNNEI. V gave up 5 bases and J gave up 3 bases, with 13 bases separating them. CDR3 DNA: TGTGCCAGCAGTTTTACAGGGCCGGACACTGAAGCTTTCTTT. This encodes CASSFTGPDTEAFF.